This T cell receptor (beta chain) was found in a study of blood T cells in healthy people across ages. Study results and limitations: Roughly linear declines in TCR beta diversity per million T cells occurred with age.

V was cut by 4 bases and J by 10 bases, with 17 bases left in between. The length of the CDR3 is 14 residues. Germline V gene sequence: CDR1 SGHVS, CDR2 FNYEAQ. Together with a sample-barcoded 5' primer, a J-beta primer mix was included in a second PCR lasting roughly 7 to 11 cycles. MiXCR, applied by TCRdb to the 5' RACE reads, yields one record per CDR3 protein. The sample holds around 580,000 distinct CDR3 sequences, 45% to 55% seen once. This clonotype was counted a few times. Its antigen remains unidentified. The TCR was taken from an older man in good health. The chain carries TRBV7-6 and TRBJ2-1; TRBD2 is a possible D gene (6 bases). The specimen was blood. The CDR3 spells CASSSLVLRGEQFF. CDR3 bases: TGTGCCAGCAGCTCCCTCGTCCTGCGGGGAGAGCAGTTCTTC.